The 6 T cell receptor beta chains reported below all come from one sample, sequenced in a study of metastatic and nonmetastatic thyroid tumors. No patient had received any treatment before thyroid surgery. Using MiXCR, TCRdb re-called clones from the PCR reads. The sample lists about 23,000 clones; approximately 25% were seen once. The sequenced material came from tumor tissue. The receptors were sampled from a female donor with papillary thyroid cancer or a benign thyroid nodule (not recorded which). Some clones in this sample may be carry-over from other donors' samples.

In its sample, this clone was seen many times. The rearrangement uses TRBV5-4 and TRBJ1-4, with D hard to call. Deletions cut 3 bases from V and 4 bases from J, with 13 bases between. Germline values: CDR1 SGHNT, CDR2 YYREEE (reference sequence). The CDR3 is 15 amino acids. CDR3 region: CASSSNRGINEKLFF. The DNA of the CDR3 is TGTGCCAGCAGCTCGAACCGGGGTATTAATGAAAAACTGTTTTTT.

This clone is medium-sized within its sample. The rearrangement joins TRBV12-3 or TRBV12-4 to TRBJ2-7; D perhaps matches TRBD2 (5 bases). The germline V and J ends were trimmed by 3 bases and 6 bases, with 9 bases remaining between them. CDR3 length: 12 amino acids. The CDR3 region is CASSLMRAEQYF. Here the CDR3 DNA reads TGTGCCAGCAGTTTGATGAGGGCCGAGCAGTACTTC.

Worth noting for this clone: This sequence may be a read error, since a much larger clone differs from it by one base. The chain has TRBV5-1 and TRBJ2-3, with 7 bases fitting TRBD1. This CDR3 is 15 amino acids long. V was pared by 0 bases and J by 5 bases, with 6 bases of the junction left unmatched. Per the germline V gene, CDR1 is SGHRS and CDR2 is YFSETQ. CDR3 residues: CASSLDAGGIDTQYF. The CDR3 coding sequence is TGCGCCAGCAGCTTGGACGCAGGGGGTATAGATACGCAGTATTTT. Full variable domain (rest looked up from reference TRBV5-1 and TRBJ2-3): KAGVTQTPRYLIKTRGQQVTLSCSPISGHRSVSWYQQTPGQGLQFLFEYFSETQRNKGNFPGRFSGRQFSNSRSEMNVSTLELGDSALYLCASSLDAGGIDTQYFGPGTRLTVL.

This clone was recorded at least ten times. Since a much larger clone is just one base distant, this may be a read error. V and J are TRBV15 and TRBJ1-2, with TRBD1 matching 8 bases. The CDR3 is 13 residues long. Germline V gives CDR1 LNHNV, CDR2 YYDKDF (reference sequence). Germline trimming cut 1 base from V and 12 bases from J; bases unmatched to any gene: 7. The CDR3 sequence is CATSRGAQGGHTF. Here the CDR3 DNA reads TGTGCCACCAGCAGAGGGGCACAGGGGGGCCACACCTTC.

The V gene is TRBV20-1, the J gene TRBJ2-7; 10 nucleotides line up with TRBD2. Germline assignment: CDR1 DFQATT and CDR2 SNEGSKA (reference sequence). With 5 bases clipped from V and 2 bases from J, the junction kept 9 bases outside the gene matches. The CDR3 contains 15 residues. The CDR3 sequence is CSAPILAGGPYEQYF. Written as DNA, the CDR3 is TGCAGTGCTCCAATCTTAGCGGGAGGCCCCTACGAGCAGTACTTC.

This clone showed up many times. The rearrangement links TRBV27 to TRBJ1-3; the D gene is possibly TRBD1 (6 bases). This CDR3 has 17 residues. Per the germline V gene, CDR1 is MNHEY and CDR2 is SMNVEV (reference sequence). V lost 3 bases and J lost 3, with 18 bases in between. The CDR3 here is CASSLKFGGQYGNTIYF. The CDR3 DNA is TGTGCCAGCAGTTTGAAGTTCGGGGGGCAATATGGAAACACCATATATTTT.